Listed here is a single T cell receptor beta chain. What it recognizes is unknown. This record comes from a study of T cell responses to AZD1222 COVID-19 vaccine. Overall study findings and caveats: Without day 14 samples, only post-peak T cell repertoires were studied. Compared with day 0, the breadth and depth of the Spike-specific TCR repertoire rose significantly after two doses of AZD1222.

CDR3 length: 13 amino acids. Germline V gene sequence: CDR1 KGHDR, CDR2 SFDVKD. With 3 bases removed from V and 6 bases from J, the gap between germline ends came to 10 bases. Profiled with immunoSEQ multiplex PCR; TCRdb holds only in-frame clones, not every one. The repertoire holds around 150,000 clones, with around 90% as singletons. The TCR comes from an adult in good health. The rearrangement joins TRBV24-1 to TRBJ1-1, with D perhaps TRBD1 (6 bases). Sample: peripheral blood, taken on day 0 of MenACWY control vaccination. CDR3 amino acids: CATSDLGGAEAFF. In nucleotides, the CDR3 is TGTGCCACCAGTGATCTAGGGGGTGCTGAAGCTTTCTTT.